The rows below give T cell receptor beta chains drawn from one sample of a study of identical twins. TCRdb analysed the 5' RACE reads with MiXCR anew, one entry per CDR3 protein. The sample carries hundreds of thousands of distinct CDR3 sequences, about 7.5% recorded once. The sample also formed part of further work on yellow fever vaccine responses in identical twins.

The sample was memory (CD45RO+) T cells sorted from blood. The receptors originated from a young woman in good health. Each CDR3 is given with its conserved first and last residue. D genes are given only for firm matches. Size is stated for part of the rows, as once, few or many counts, or as a class when the clone is expanded.

len: 14; d_gene: .; j_gene: TRBJ1-2; v_gene: TRBV2; abundance: .; CDR3aa: CASRPTGLSYGYTF; CDR3nt: TGTGCCAGCAGACCTACAGGGTTAAGCTATGGCTACACCTTC
len: 15; d_gene: TRBD1; j_gene: TRBJ2-3; v_gene: TRBV6-5; abundance: .; CDR3aa: CASSYGPGGAYTQYF; CDR3nt: TGTGCCAGCAGTTACGGGCCAGGGGGCGCGTATACGCAGTATTTT
len: 13; d_gene: .; j_gene: TRBJ1-1; v_gene: TRBV7-9; abundance: .; CDR3aa: CASSFEQNTEAFF; CDR3nt: TGTGCCAGCAGCTTCGAGCAGAACACTGAAGCTTTCTTT
len: 12; d_gene: .; j_gene: TRBJ2-5; v_gene: TRBV12-3/TRBV12-4; abundance: many; CDR3aa: CASSLSGETQYF; CDR3nt: TGTGCCAGCAGTTTAAGCGGGGAGACCCAGTACTTC
len: 18; d_gene: .; j_gene: TRBJ2-3; v_gene: TRBV4-2; abundance: once; CDR3aa: CASSQEIRSGVSTDTQYF; CDR3nt: TGTGCCAGCAGCCAAGAAATTCGGTCGGGGGTAAGCACAGATACGCAGTATTTT
len: 15; d_gene: TRBD1; j_gene: TRBJ1-6; v_gene: TRBV5-1; abundance: many; CDR3aa: CASSFTGTGFSPLHF; CDR3nt: TGCGCCAGCAGCTTCACCGGGACAGGGTTCTCACCCCTCCACTTT
len: 12; d_gene: .; j_gene: TRBJ2-1; v_gene: TRBV20-1; abundance: .; CDR3aa: CSARGQYNEQFF; CDR3nt: TGCAGTGCTAGAGGACAGTACAATGAGCAGTTCTTC
len: 15; d_gene: .; j_gene: TRBJ2-4; v_gene: TRBV5-1; abundance: many; CDR3aa: CASSLEARVENIQYF; CDR3nt: TGCGCCAGCAGCTTGGAGGCGCGGGTGGAAAACATTCAGTACTTC
len: 13; d_gene: TRBD1; j_gene: TRBJ1-2; v_gene: TRBV6-5; abundance: few; CDR3aa: CASSYRGQGGYTF; CDR3nt: TGTGCCAGCAGTTACAGGGGGCAGGGTGGCTACACCTTC
len: 12; d_gene: TRBD1; j_gene: TRBJ2-7; v_gene: TRBV12-3/TRBV12-4; abundance: many; CDR3aa: CASSADRGEQYF; CDR3nt: TGTGCCAGCAGTGCCGACAGGGGGGAGCAGTACTTC
len: 15; d_gene: .; j_gene: TRBJ2-5; v_gene: TRBV4-3; abundance: .; CDR3aa: CASSQALGGMETQYF; CDR3nt: TGCGCCAGCAGCCAAGCGCTTGGGGGAATGGAGACCCAGTACTTC
len: 13; d_gene: TRBD1; j_gene: TRBJ2-5; v_gene: TRBV28; abundance: many; CDR3aa: CASRNRDRPYRDF; CDR3nt: TGTGCCAGCAGGAACCGGGACAGGCCGTACAGGGACTTC
len: 18; d_gene: .; j_gene: TRBJ2-3; v_gene: TRBV20-1; abundance: .; CDR3aa: CSARRPRNTGVNTDTQYF; CDR3nt: TGCAGTGCCCGGCGGCCCCGAAATACGGGGGTCAACACAGATACGCAGTATTTT
len: 12; d_gene: .; j_gene: TRBJ1-2; v_gene: TRBV5-6; abundance: .; CDR3aa: CASQQSSGGYTF; CDR3nt: TGTGCCAGCCAACAGAGCTCAGGAGGCTACACCTTC
len: 16; d_gene: .; j_gene: TRBJ2-5; v_gene: TRBV28; abundance: many; CDR3aa: CASSSKGRRAEETQYF; CDR3nt: TGTGCCAGCAGTTCCAAGGGGCGGAGGGCGGAAGAGACCCAGTACTTC
len: 16; d_gene: TRBD1; j_gene: TRBJ2-7; v_gene: TRBV28; abundance: .; CDR3aa: CASSPIGQGAVYEQYF; CDR3nt: TGTGCCAGCAGCCCTATTGGACAGGGAGCCGTATACGAGCAGTACTTC
len: 19; d_gene: TRBD2; j_gene: TRBJ2-5; v_gene: TRBV9; abundance: few; CDR3aa: CASSFGTSGGYGIQETQYF; CDR3nt: TGTGCCAGCAGCTTCGGGACTAGCGGGGGTTATGGGATACAAGAGACCCAGTACTTC
len: 16; d_gene: TRBD1; j_gene: TRBJ2-7; v_gene: TRBV7-8; abundance: few; CDR3aa: CASSWWGQQSSYEQYF; CDR3nt: TGTGCCAGCAGCTGGTGGGGACAGCAGAGCTCCTACGAGCAGTACTTC
len: 11; d_gene: .; j_gene: TRBJ2-7; v_gene: TRBV30; abundance: .; CDR3aa: CAWADGDEQYF; CDR3nt: TGTGCCTGGGCCGACGGGGACGAGCAGTACTTC
len: 13; d_gene: .; j_gene: TRBJ2-6; v_gene: TRBV25-1; abundance: many; CDR3aa: CATGLSGANVLTF; CDR3nt: TGTGCCACAGGCCTCTCTGGGGCCAACGTCCTGACTTTC
len: 14; d_gene: TRBD1; j_gene: TRBJ2-4; v_gene: TRBV28; abundance: many; CDR3aa: CASSFQGVKNIQYF; CDR3nt: TGTGCCAGCAGTTTCCAGGGGGTCAAAAACATTCAGTACTTC
len: 14; d_gene: .; j_gene: TRBJ2-3; v_gene: TRBV5-4; abundance: many; CDR3aa: CASSTERGTDTQYF; CDR3nt: TGTGCCAGCAGCACCGAAAGAGGGACAGATACGCAGTATTTT
len: 13; d_gene: TRBD2; j_gene: TRBJ2-4; v_gene: TRBV7-2; abundance: many; CDR3aa: CASSYSPGLANYF; CDR3nt: TGTGCCAGCAGCTACAGCCCGGGACTAGCGAACTACTTC
len: 16; d_gene: TRBD1; j_gene: TRBJ2-5; v_gene: TRBV7-2; abundance: .; CDR3aa: CASSPNRGRRGETQYF; CDR3nt: TGTGCCAGCAGCCCGAACAGGGGGCGGAGGGGAGAGACCCAGTACTTC
len: 12; d_gene: .; j_gene: TRBJ1-5; v_gene: TRBV3-1; abundance: few; CDR3aa: CASSHEDQPQHF; CDR3nt: TGTGCCAGCAGCCACGAAGACCAGCCCCAGCATTTT
len: 15; d_gene: .; j_gene: TRBJ2-3; v_gene: TRBV28; abundance: .; CDR3aa: CASSSQQGKVDTQYF; CDR3nt: TGTGCCAGCAGTTCCCAACAGGGTAAAGTAGATACGCAGTATTTT
len: 15; d_gene: .; j_gene: TRBJ2-1; v_gene: TRBV12-5; abundance: many; CDR3aa: CASGPGVAADNEQFF; CDR3nt: TGTGCTAGTGGACCCGGGGTAGCCGCCGACAATGAGCAGTTCTTC
len: 14; d_gene: TRBD2; j_gene: TRBJ2-1; v_gene: TRBV10-3; abundance: many; CDR3aa: CAIRSSGVANEQFF; CDR3nt: TGTGCCATCAGATCTAGCGGGGTCGCCAATGAGCAGTTCTTC
len: 12; d_gene: .; j_gene: TRBJ1-2; v_gene: TRBV7-2; abundance: .; CDR3aa: CATHTRDYGYTF; CDR3nt: TGTGCCACCCACACGAGGGACTATGGCTACACCTTC
len: 16; d_gene: TRBD1; j_gene: TRBJ1-2; v_gene: TRBV28; abundance: few; CDR3aa: CASSSSPTGVGYGYTF; CDR3nt: TGTGCCAGCAGTTCATCTCCGACAGGGGTTGGTTATGGCTACACCTTC
len: 15; d_gene: .; j_gene: TRBJ2-2; v_gene: TRBV21-1; abundance: .; CDR3aa: CASSKGHPSSGELFF; CDR3nt: TGTGCCAGCAGCAAGGGACACCCGAGCTCCGGGGAGCTGTTTTTT
len: 16; d_gene: TRBD2; j_gene: TRBJ2-3; v_gene: TRBV6-2/TRBV6-3; abundance: many; CDR3aa: CASSYGPLAVTDTQYF; CDR3nt: TGTGCCAGCAGTTATGGGCCTCTAGCGGTCACAGATACGCAGTATTTT
len: 14; d_gene: .; j_gene: TRBJ1-2; v_gene: TRBV11-2; abundance: few; CDR3aa: CASSYLGANYGYTF; CDR3nt: TGTGCCAGCAGCTACCTAGGAGCGAACTATGGCTACACCTTC
len: 12; d_gene: .; j_gene: TRBJ2-3; v_gene: TRBV9; abundance: many; CDR3aa: CASSRYSDTQYF; CDR3nt: TGTGCCAGCAGCAGGTACTCAGATACGCAGTATTTT
len: 18; d_gene: TRBD2; j_gene: TRBJ2-7; v_gene: TRBV11-1; abundance: many; CDR3aa: CASGFIVGLAGELGEQYF; CDR3nt: TGTGCCAGCGGATTTATTGTGGGACTAGCGGGAGAGCTAGGCGAGCAGTACTTC
len: 17; d_gene: TRBD1; j_gene: TRBJ2-7; v_gene: TRBV20-1; abundance: .; CDR3aa: CSARDLLGQTPSHEQYF; CDR3nt: TGCAGTGCTAGAGATCTACTGGGACAGACCCCCTCCCACGAGCAGTACTTC
len: 14; d_gene: .; j_gene: TRBJ2-1; v_gene: TRBV13; abundance: .; CDR3aa: CASSLGTRYNEQFF; CDR3nt: TGTGCCAGCAGCTTAGGCACACGATACAATGAGCAGTTCTTC
len: 17; d_gene: .; j_gene: TRBJ2-4; v_gene: TRBV15; abundance: few; CDR3aa: CATSRDDRSLAKNIQYF; CDR3nt: TGTGCCACCAGCAGAGACGACAGGTCGCTGGCCAAAAACATTCAGTACTTC
len: 13; d_gene: TRBD1; j_gene: TRBJ1-2; v_gene: TRBV24-1; abundance: few; CDR3aa: CATSGRTGSGYTF; CDR3nt: TGTGCCACCAGTGGAAGGACAGGAAGCGGCTACACCTTC
len: 12; d_gene: .; j_gene: TRBJ2-7; v_gene: TRBV20-1; abundance: .; CDR3aa: CSARQGGYEQYF; CDR3nt: TGCAGTGCTAGACAGGGGGGATACGAGCAGTACTTC
len: 15; d_gene: .; j_gene: TRBJ2-7; v_gene: TRBV14; abundance: .; CDR3aa: CASSFGAGSFTEQYF; CDR3nt: TGTGCCAGCAGCTTCGGGGCTGGATCTTTTACAGAGCAGTACTTC
len: 15; d_gene: TRBD1; j_gene: TRBJ2-4; v_gene: TRBV10-3; abundance: .; CDR3aa: CAISRTGGAKNIQYF; CDR3nt: TGTGCCATCAGTAGGACAGGGGGGGCCAAAAACATTCAGTACTTC
len: 13; d_gene: .; j_gene: TRBJ2-3; v_gene: TRBV6-1; abundance: many; CDR3aa: CASQNREVDTQYF; CDR3nt: TGTGCCAGCCAGAATCGGGAAGTAGATACGCAGTATTTT
len: 12; d_gene: .; j_gene: TRBJ2-1; v_gene: TRBV5-1; abundance: many; CDR3aa: CASSLAFNEQFF; CDR3nt: TGCGCCAGCAGCTTGGCTTTTAATGAGCAGTTCTTC
len: 14; d_gene: .; j_gene: TRBJ2-1; v_gene: TRBV6-2/TRBV6-3; abundance: many; CDR3aa: CASRTPKSSVEQFF; CDR3nt: TGTGCCAGCAGAACTCCCAAAAGTAGCGTTGAGCAGTTCTTC
len: 13; d_gene: .; j_gene: TRBJ2-3; v_gene: TRBV6-2/TRBV6-3; abundance: few; CDR3aa: CASSIPPRDTQYF; CDR3nt: TGTGCCAGCAGCATTCCCCCAAGAGATACGCAGTATTTT
len: 16; d_gene: TRBD1; j_gene: TRBJ1-2; v_gene: TRBV27; abundance: few; CDR3aa: CASKPGQGAQNYGYTF; CDR3nt: TGTGCCAGCAAACCGGGACAGGGGGCGCAAAACTATGGCTACACCTTC
len: 13; d_gene: .; j_gene: TRBJ2-7; v_gene: TRBV5-6; abundance: .; CDR3aa: CASSDGLPYEQYF; CDR3nt: TGTGCCAGCAGCGACGGGCTCCCCTACGAGCAGTACTTC
len: 12; d_gene: .; j_gene: TRBJ2-7; v_gene: TRBV7-9; abundance: many; CDR3aa: CASSFRDYEQYF; CDR3nt: TGTGCCAGCAGCTTCAGGGACTACGAGCAGTACTTC
len: 11; d_gene: .; j_gene: TRBJ2-3; v_gene: TRBV20-1; abundance: few; CDR3aa: CSAPIADTQYF; CDR3nt: TGCAGTGCTCCGATTGCAGATACGCAGTATTTT
len: 12; d_gene: TRBD1; j_gene: TRBJ1-1; v_gene: TRBV20-1; abundance: many; CDR3aa: CSARTGDTEAFF; CDR3nt: TGCAGTGCTCGGACAGGGGACACTGAAGCTTTCTTT
len: 14; d_gene: .; j_gene: TRBJ2-7; v_gene: TRBV5-1; abundance: .; CDR3aa: CASSLIASSYEQYF; CDR3nt: TGCGCCAGCAGCTTGATCGCTAGCTCCTACGAGCAGTACTTC
len: 13; d_gene: TRBD1; j_gene: TRBJ2-1; v_gene: TRBV5-1; abundance: .; CDR3aa: CASSFGQANEQFF; CDR3nt: TGCGCCAGCAGCTTCGGACAGGCTAATGAGCAGTTCTTC